A single count supports the clone carrying this T cell receptor (beta chain). This entry is derived from a study of blood T cell repertoires in COVID-19. Study in general: Whether acute or convalescent, the COVID-19 samples came from the United States, Italy and Spain. T cells, B-cell-depleted T cells, or PBMCs provided the cDNA or gDNA that served as material.

V gave up 2 bases and J gave up 5 bases, with 16 bases separating them. This CDR3 has 15 amino acids. Germline V gene data show CDR1 as MDHEN and CDR2 as SYDVKM. Per the authors' pipeline: Estimates of nucleated cell counts were drawn from the amplification of reference gene primers. Repertoires were generated with immunoSEQ multiplex PCR, while TCRdb's copy carries only in-frame clones and drops some. The V and J calls and clone size are taken from that table; D and trimming were inferred from the DNA. Of over 130,000 clones listed, around 84% were seen once; the top ten hold less than 2.5%. Sequencing input: peripheral blood. The TCR originated in a man in his 70s with acute or convalescent COVID-19. This sequence joins TRBV28 and TRBJ2-7; D perhaps matches TRBD2 (5 bases). CDR3 residues: CASSLPGGSIHEQYF. In DNA, the CDR3 is TGTGCCAGCAGTTTACCTGGCGGGTCGATCCACGAGCAGTACTTC.